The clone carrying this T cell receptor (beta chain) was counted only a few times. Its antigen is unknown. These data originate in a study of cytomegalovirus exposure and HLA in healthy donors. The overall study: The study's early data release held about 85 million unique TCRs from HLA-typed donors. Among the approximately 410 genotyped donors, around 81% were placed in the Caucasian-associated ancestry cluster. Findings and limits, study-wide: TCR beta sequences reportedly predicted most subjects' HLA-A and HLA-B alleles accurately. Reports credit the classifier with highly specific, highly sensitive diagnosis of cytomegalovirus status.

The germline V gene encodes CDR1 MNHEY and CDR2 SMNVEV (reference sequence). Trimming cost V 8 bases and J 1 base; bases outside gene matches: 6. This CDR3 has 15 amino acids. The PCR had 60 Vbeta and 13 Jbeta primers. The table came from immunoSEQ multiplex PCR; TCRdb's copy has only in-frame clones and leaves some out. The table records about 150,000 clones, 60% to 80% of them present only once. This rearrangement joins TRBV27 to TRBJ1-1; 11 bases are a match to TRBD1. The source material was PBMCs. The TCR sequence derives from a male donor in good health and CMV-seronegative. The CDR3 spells CASGWTGGANTEAFF. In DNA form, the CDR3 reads TGTGCCAGCGGATGGACAGGGGGCGCGAACACTGAAGCTTTCTTT.